The TCR beta chain under discussion was sequenced for a study of beta chain features in type 1 diabetes (dated by TCRdb to 2016 to 2019). Regarding the study in general: No differences in mean age, gender distribution, total cell number or subset yield were found between patients and healthy donors. A total of over 90,000,000 sorted cells were examined across all samples, and a strong correlation was observed between cell number per subset and RNA yield. Regulatory and stem cell-like memory subsets were obtained from only 8 patients and about 8 healthy donors, while naive and central memory subsets were obtained from all 30 or so donors. In the study, TCRB repertoires of sorted circulating CD4+ T cell subsets from recently diagnosed type 1 diabetes patients were compared with those of matched healthy donors. Beyond this particular receptor, the publication reports: Because cDNA was sequenced instead of genomic DNA, highly expressing activated cells could be over-represented, though the groups showed no difference in activation or CD3 levels. Because the HLA sub-analyses included only small numbers of individuals, any influence of HLA type on TCRB rearrangement was left unresolved. PCR might favor shorter templates, but patient and control samples were amplified and corrected together, so any skew would affect both groups equally. Type 1 diabetes patients showed a moderate but significant shortening of TCRB CDR3 length in all four CD4+ subsets. At VDJ recombination sites, type 1 diabetes patients had fewer insertions and more deleted nucleotides, which implies abnormalities in thymic rearrangement. The naive, central memory and regulatory TCRB repertoires appeared to resemble one another more closely among patients than among healthy donors.

The entire isolated RNA was reverse transcribed using the High Capacity cDNA Reverse Transcription Kit, and thus expressed TCRB transcripts were sequenced. Deep immunoSEQ sequencing was performed on naive, central memory and regulatory T cell samples, with an average of around 3.5 million total reads per sample. Sorted cells were lysed in RLT buffer and RNA was extracted with DNase-treated RNeasy Micro or Mini kits, depending on cell number. Each cell subset was processed separately to prevent cross-contamination, with patient and healthy donor samples processed together. Using the immunoSEQ multiplex PCR, TCRB sequences were amplified from cDNA into 87-bp fragments spanning the CDR3 region. The amplicons were sequenced using the Illumina HiSeq platform. As for the original processing: Synthetic template baselines were used to correct PCR bias computationally, reads within Hamming distance 2 were collapsed, and singletons that could not be merged were discarded. Reads were aligned against IMGT so that V, D and J genes, CDR3 length and insertions or deletions at six rearrangement sites could be assigned. Within each subset, clonotype counts were normalized to the number of sorted cells before true diversity and Gini coefficients were calculated with the tcR R package. Repertoire sharing was quantified using the overlap coefficient calculated on TCRB nucleotide sequences. The immuneACCESS repertoire file appears here via TCRdb, limited to in-frame rearrangements. These files lack a portion of the clones; in checked studies, under half of the deficit traces to unresolved V genes, and the cause of the others is not known. That table gives V, J and clone size, and the DNA gave D and trimming. The table for this sample lists some 150,000 clones; approximately 10% of them were counted only once. About 0.75% of the sample goes to the ten largest clones.

This clone was found a few times. There is no known antigen for this receptor. The sample holds no much larger clone one base away, and base qualities are not on file. Clipping removes 6 bases from V and 0 bases from J, with 14 as the unmatched junction base count. CDR1 and CDR2 are read off the germline V gene as MDHEN and SYDVKM. The CDR3 covers 17 residues, taking in both the cysteine and the phenylalanine. This entry keeps only the CDR3 DNA: 51 bases, framed from base 1. Each donor gave one peripheral blood draw, approximately 110 mL on average, collected into heparinised tubes. Naive, central memory, regulatory and stem cell-like memory CD4+ T cells were sorted on a BD FACSAria II using a panel including CD45RO, CCR7, CD25, CD127, CD95 and CD27. A purity above 98% was achieved for all sorted populations. Right away, PBMCs were isolated by Lymphoprep density gradient centrifugation and were stained directly, with no culture step. So that batch effects would be minimized, each experiment stained and sorted samples in pairs, pairing one healthy donor with one patient.

The source material was central memory CD4+ T cells from blood. This receptor was obtained from a woman aged 30 to 39 with type 1 diabetes. The V and J genes are TRBV28 and TRBJ2-7; the central 7 bases match TRBD2. The bases read TGTGCCAGCAGGGGGGGTGGAGCGGGAACGGTCTCCTACGAGCAGTACTTC. Translated, it gives CASRGGGAGTVSYEQYF.